This T cell receptor (beta chain) appears in the sequencing data of a study of graft-versus-host responses after intestinal transplantation. The overall study: Each transplant was multivisceral, liver-intestinal, or isolated intestinal. Every recipient underwent anti-thymocyte globulin induction, then tacrolimus and steroids for 2 to 3 years.

Sequenced by immunoSEQ multiplex PCR; TCRdb stores in-frame clones only, minus some. Seen here are more than 20,000 clones, over 80% observed once, and the top ten hold 1% to 1.3%. Study-wide results and limits: The marrow of recipients harbored GvH clones, and ileum or blood showed some of them first. Patients who carried graft-donor T cell macrochimerism also had high graft-versus-host to host-versus-graft clonal ratios in their allografts.

The CDR3 runs to 13 residues. Germline V gene data show CDR1 as SEHNR and CDR2 as FQNEAQ (reference sequence). Trimming removed 3 bases from V and 7 bases from J, with 9 bases in between. To note about this clone: Its antigen is unidentified.

The source is a human patient who received an intestinal transplant, so some T cells may come from the graft donor. This chain connects TRBV7-9 to TRBJ2-2; D perhaps matches TRBD1 (5 bases). This specimen was PBMCs, taken 28 days after intestinal transplant. The CDR3 region has the DNA TGTGCCAGCAGCTTTATAGGGGTCGGGGAGCTGTTTTTT. Translation gives CASSFIGVGELFF.